Below are 20 T cell receptor beta chains sequenced from a single sample in a study of T-cell memory formation after mild COVID-19. TCRdb passed the 5' RACE reads through MiXCR, listing each CDR3 protein once. The sample records hundreds of thousands of distinct CDR3 sequences, over 15% being singletons. Specimen: PBMCs or a T cell subset sorted from them (not recorded which). Receptors were obtained from an adult woman who had mild COVID-19 (a few samples of this study predate the infection). Cell type and time point are not known.

The genes are TRBV20-1 and TRBJ1-1; D may be TRBD1 (6 bases). V was cut by 6 bases and J by 1 base, with 15 bases left in between. CDR1 is DFQATT, CDR2 SNEGSKA, per germline (reference sequence). The CDR3 contains 14 residues. The CDR3 loop reads CSARRDTPNTEAFF. The CDR3 region has the DNA TGCAGTGCCCGGCGGGACACCCCGAACACTGAAGCTTTCTTT.

Only one count was recorded for this clonotype. The chain recombines TRBV4-1 with TRBJ2-2; 10 bases match TRBD2. With 4 bases clipped from V and 5 bases from J, the junction kept 7 bases outside the gene matches. The CDR3 is made up of 16 amino acids. In germline, CDR1 is MGHRA, CDR2 YSYEKL. CDR3 coding DNA: TGCGCCAGCAGCCCTCAGCGGGGGGGTTTTACCGGGGAGCTGTTTTTT. It yields the protein CASSPQRGGFTGELFF.

This clonotype was detected only a few times. This rearrangement joins TRBV6-1 to TRBJ2-7; D is perhaps TRBD2 (6 bases). Per germline, CDR1 MNHNS and CDR2 SASEGT. The CDR3 consists of 13 residues. The V end was cut by 6 bases, the J end by 3 bases, with 12 bases between. CDR3 region: CASRSVGGYEQYF. The CDR3 DNA sequence: TGTGCCAGCAGGTCTGTGGGGGGCTACGAGCAGTACTTC.

This clonotype has just a few counts. The V gene is TRBV7-9, the J gene TRBJ2-1, with D perhaps matching TRBD1 or TRBD2 (5 bases each). Trimming removed 2 bases at V and 8 bases at J, with 10 bases between. CDR3 length equals 13 residues. The germline V gene has CDR1 SEHNR and CDR2 FQNEAQ (reference sequence). The CDR3 DNA reads TGTGCCAGCAGCTTATTGGGGGTCCATGAGCAGTTCTTC. The encoded protein is CASSLLGVHEQFF. Variable domain in full (rest from reference TRBV7-9 and TRBJ2-1): DTGVSQNPRHKITKRGQNVTFRCDPISEHNRLYWYRQTLGQGPEFLTYFQNEAQLEKSRLLSDRFSAERPKGSFSTLEIQRTEQGDSAMYLCASSLLGVHEQFFGPGTRLTVL.

This clonotype was observed a few times. The chain recombines TRBV20-1 with TRBJ2-7; D could derive from TRBD1 or TRBD2 (5 bases each). This CDR3 comprises 14 residues. Germline V gene sequence: CDR1 DFQATT, CDR2 SNEGSKA (reference sequence). With 3 bases removed from V and 2 bases from J, the gap between germline ends came to 14 bases. The CDR3 protein is CSASAPGPPYEQYF. The CDR3 bases are TGCAGTGCTAGTGCCCCGGGGCCCCCCTACGAGCAGTACTTC.

This clonotype was found a few times. This chain connects TRBV7-9 to TRBJ2-3; 7 nucleotides agree with TRBD2. Trimming at V came to 5 bases and at J to 2 bases, leaving 7 bases not matched to a gene. Per germline, CDR1 SEHNR and CDR2 FQNEAQ (reference sequence). CDR3 size: 15 residues. The CDR3 spells CASSHASGPTDTQYF. In nucleotides, the CDR3 is TGTGCCAGCAGCCACGCTAGCGGCCCCACAGATACGCAGTATTTT.

Only a few counts were recorded for this clonotype. V is TRBV27 and J is TRBJ2-7; TRBD1 matches at 8 bases. CDR1 is MNHEY, CDR2 SMNVEV, per germline (reference sequence). There are 13 residues in the CDR3. The V and J ends lost 7 bases and 8 bases, in that order; junction bases with no gene match: 10. This chain's CDR3 is CASKPGGAGKQYF. CDR3 sequence (DNA): TGTGCCAGCAAGCCAGGGGGCGCGGGTAAGCAGTACTTC.

This clonotype was found a few times. The chain combines TRBV5-1 with TRBJ2-2; 7 nucleotides match TRBD1. The germline gives CDR1 SGHRS, CDR2 YFSETQ. V was clipped by 6 bases and J by 7 bases; unmatched bases: 9. CDR3 length: 14 residues. DNA of the CDR3: TGCGCCAGCACCCGGACAGGCCTGGGCGGGGAGCTGTTTTTT. Its protein product is CASTRTGLGGELFF.

This clonotype appeared once. This chain links TRBV2 with TRBJ2-3, with D maybe TRBD2 (6 bases). Germline CDR1 is SNHLY and CDR2 is FYNNEI. The V end was cut by 7 bases, the J end by 1 base, with 15 bases between. This CDR3 is 15 amino acids long. CDR3 in amino acids: CASTPGWGGTDTQYF. The DNA of the CDR3 is TGTGCCAGCACGCCAGGGTGGGGGGGCACAGATACGCAGTATTTT.

This clonotype came up a few times. The J gene is TRBJ1-2, the V gene TRBV3-1; D gene ambiguous. In germline, CDR1 is LGHDT, CDR2 YNNKEL (reference sequence). This CDR3 has 12 amino acids. Deletions cut 1 base from V and 7 bases from J, with 7 bases between. DNA of the CDR3: TGTGCCAGCAGCCAAGGGGTTGCTGGCTACACCTTC. It codes for CASSQGVAGYTF. Using reference TRBV3-1 and TRBJ1-2 for the parts outside the CDR3, the full variable domain is DTAVSQTPKYLVTQMGNDKSIKCEQNLGHDTMYWYKQDSKKFLKIMFSYNNKELIINETVPNRFSPKSPDKAHLNLHINSLELGDSAVYFCASSQGVAGYTFGSGTRLTVV.

This clonotype turned up a few times. V is TRBV6-6 and J is TRBJ2-7, with D unresolved. This CDR3 has 13 residues. Germline V gene data show CDR1 as MNHNY and CDR2 as SVGAGI (reference sequence). The V and J ends lost 6 bases and 8 bases respectively, with 17 bases between them. The CDR3 bases are TGTGCCAGCAGCCCTGGCGAGCTATCAAAGCAGTACTTC. Translation: CASSPGELSKQYF.

In this sample, this clonotype turned up a few times. The rearrangement links TRBV15 to TRBJ2-3, with D possibly matching TRBD2 (6 bases). V was shortened by 0 bases and J by 8 bases, with 18 bases between the two germline ends. This CDR3 is built from 16 residues. From germline, CDR1 is LNHNV and CDR2 YYDKDF (reference sequence). The CDR3 DNA reads TGTGCCACCAGCAGAGAGCACGCGGGACCAGTGGGTACGCAGTATTTT. Translating gives CATSREHAGPVGTQYF.

This clonotype was counted between two and nine times. This chain connects TRBV2 to TRBJ2-7; D possibly matches TRBD1 or TRBD2 (6 bases each). Trimming removed 10 bases at V and 5 bases at J, with 27 bases between. The CDR3 extends over 16 amino acids. The V gene's germline CDR1 is SNHLY and CDR2 FYNNEI. The CDR3 DNA sequence: TGTGCCAACAATCGGCACGGGGGCTCCCCATCTGACGAGCAGTACTTC. As protein: CANNRHGGSPSDEQYF.

This clonotype was counted a few times. This chain uses TRBV5-4 with TRBJ2-3, with 10 bases fitting TRBD1. The V gene end was trimmed by 1 base and the J gene end by 4 bases; junction bases not matched to a gene: 3. The CDR3 is made up of 15 amino acids. Germline-derived CDR1 and CDR2 are SGHNT and YYREEE (reference sequence). CDR3 DNA: TGTGCCAGCAGCTTGCCCGGGACAGGGGCAGATACGCAGTATTTT. It is translated as CASSLPGTGADTQYF.

This clonotype was detected ten times or more. The genes are TRBV24-1 and TRBJ1-1; weak D call: TRBD1 (5 bases). Germline V gives CDR1 KGHDR, CDR2 SFDVKD. The CDR3 is 13 residues long. V was shortened by 3 bases and J by 2 bases, with 6 bases between the two germline ends. The CDR3 region is CATSDDRNTEAFF. As DNA, the CDR3 is TGTGCCACCAGTGATGACAGAAACACTGAAGCTTTCTTT.

This clonotype came up a few times. The chain links TRBV4-3 to TRBJ2-4, with 9 bases lining up with TRBD1. This CDR3 has 18 amino acids. Germline CDR1 reads LGHNA; CDR2 reads YSLEER. Trimming at V came to 0 bases and at J to 0 bases, leaving 6 bases not matched to a gene. The CDR3 sequence is CASSQDRQGVKAKNIQYF. The CDR3 DNA is TGCGCCAGCAGCCAAGACCGACAGGGGGTTAAAGCCAAAAACATTCAGTACTTC.

The chain employs TRBV5-8 and TRBJ1-5; 7 bases fit TRBD1. CDR3 length equals 14 residues. With V trimmed by 5 bases and J by 6 bases, 8 bases remained unmatched. CDR1 SGHTS and CDR2 YDEGEE come from the germline V gene. CDR3 bases: TGTGCCAGCAGACCCGACAGGGTCCCTCAGCCCCAGCATTTT. The encoded protein is CASRPDRVPQPQHF.

The chain has TRBV15 and TRBJ2-5, with a weak D call TRBD2 (6 bases). V was shortened by 0 bases and J by 2 bases, with 10 bases between the two germline ends. This CDR3 region has 15 residues. CDR1 is LNHNV, CDR2 YYDKDF, per germline (reference sequence). The CDR3 here is CATSRDPGRQETQYF. The CDR3 DNA reads as TGTGCCACCAGCAGAGATCCAGGGAGGCAAGAGACCCAGTACTTC.

The chain is built from TRBV20-1 and TRBJ1-5; D not certain. Germline values: CDR1 DFQATT, CDR2 SNEGSKA (reference sequence). The ends were cut back, 4 bases at V and 0 bases at J, with 7 bases in the middle. CDR3 length: 13 amino acids. The CDR3 DNA sequence: TGCAGTGCTATCGAAGATAGCAATCAGCCCCAGCATTTT. This gives the protein CSAIEDSNQPQHF.

This clonotype was observed a few times. J is TRBJ2-3 and V is TRBV12-3 or TRBV12-4, with 12 bases that match TRBD2. Trimming removed 2 bases from V and 1 base from J; junction bases left unmatched: 10. The CDR3 sequence is 19 residues long. The CDR3 nucleotides read TGTGCCAGCAGTTTATTCCCTAGCGGGGGGGCGCGGGGCACAGATACGCAGTATTTT. Translated, it gives CASSLFPSGGARGTDTQYF.